The 5 T cell receptor beta chains below were found in one sample sequenced in a study of shared clonotypes between healthy human individuals. Produced via immunoSEQ multiplex PCR; TCRdb's table is partial and in-frame only. The table records roughly 1,500,000 clones, around 98% of them present only once. Sequenced sample: naive CD4+ T cells sorted from blood. Subset meaning: CD45RA+ positively selected. Receptors originate from a man aged 30 to 39 in good health.

The chain carries TRBV7-3 and TRBJ2-1, with 9 nucleotides matching TRBD2. The germline gives CDR1 SGHTA, CDR2 FQGTGA. The CDR3 consists of 15 residues. J lost 2 bases, V lost 3 bases, and 2 bases had no gene match. CDR3 DNA sequence: TGTGCCAGCAGCTTCTCTAGCGGGACCTACAATGAGCAGTTCTTC. It codes for CASSFSSGTYNEQFF.

The chain uses TRBV2 and TRBJ2-5; TRBD2 is a possible D gene (6 bases). Germline V gene data show CDR1 as SNHLY and CDR2 as FYNNEI. The CDR3 is 13 residues long. V lost 4 bases, J lost 2 bases, and 8 bases lay in between. CDR3 in amino acids: CASSVEGQETQYF. In DNA form, the CDR3 reads TGTGCCAGCAGTGTGGAGGGTCAAGAGACCCAGTACTTC.

V gene TRBV11-2 combines with J gene TRBJ1-3, with TRBD1 matching over 7 bases. This CDR3 contains 15 residues. The ends lost 3 bases at V and 0 bases at J; junction bases unmatched: 2. Germline CDR1 reads SGHAT; CDR2 reads FQNNGV. The chain's CDR3 is CASSFDRASGNTIYF. The CDR3, as DNA: TGTGCCAGCAGCTTCGACAGGGCCTCTGGAAACACCATATATTTT.

The chain employs TRBV7-9 and TRBJ1-1, with D possibly matching TRBD1 (5 bases). V lost 5 bases to trimming and J lost 4 bases, with 20 bases between them. This CDR3 comprises 16 residues. Germline assignment: CDR1 SEHNR and CDR2 FQNEAQ (reference sequence). CDR3 loop: CASSARSVGQGTEAFF. CDR3 sequence (DNA): TGTGCCAGCAGCGCCCGTTCCGTCGGCCAGGGCACTGAAGCTTTCTTT.

V usage is TRBV30 and J usage is TRBJ1-1; D may be TRBD1 (5 bases). From germline, CDR1 is GTSNPN and CDR2 SVGIG (reference sequence). Trimming stripped 5 bases from V and 3 bases from J, with 13 bases between. The CDR3 extends over 13 amino acids. The CDR3 spells CAWGTRRDTEAFF. The CDR3 region has the DNA TGTGCCTGGGGGACCCGACGGGACACTGAAGCTTTCTTT.